This TCR beta chain was retrieved from a study of T cells in Graves' hyperthyroidism and ophthalmopathy. The investigators amplified TCR beta CDR3 regions from RNA transcripts. First-round RT-PCR with HTBI primers amplified the TCR CDR3 region. TCRdb redid the calling of the multiplex PCR reads with MiXCR, one entry per CDR3 protein. The sample holds approximately 320,000 distinct CDR3 sequences, 16% seen once. Per the germline V gene, CDR1 is LNHNV and CDR2 is YYDKDF (reference sequence). The germline V and J ends were trimmed by 2 bases and 8 bases, with 9 bases remaining between them. CDR3 length equals 13 residues. The sample holds a few counts of this clonotype.

What was sequenced was blood. The sequence was collected from a young man with Graves' hyperthyroidism. The V call is TRBV15, the J call TRBJ1-4; unclear D gene. The CDR3 here is CATSRWGGEKLFF. CDR3 DNA: TGTGCCACCAGCAGATGGGGAGGGGAAAAACTGTTTTTT.